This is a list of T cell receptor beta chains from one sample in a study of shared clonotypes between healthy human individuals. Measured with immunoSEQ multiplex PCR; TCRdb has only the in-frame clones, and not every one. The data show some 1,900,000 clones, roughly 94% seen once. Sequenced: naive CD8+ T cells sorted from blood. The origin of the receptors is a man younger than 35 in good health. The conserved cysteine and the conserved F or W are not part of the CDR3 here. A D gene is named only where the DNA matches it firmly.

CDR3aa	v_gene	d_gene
ASSFSPRADTQY	TRBV5-6	NA
ASSSTSGGTGTQY	TRBV7-3	TRBD2
ASSPGTETYGYT	TRBV10-2	TRBD1
ASTVDLGGIGYEQY	TRBV5-4	NA
AWSAIRAGGYEQY	TRBV30	NA
ASSSGTGPAEGNEQF	TRBV27	TRBD1
ASSYPGSDPGELF	TRBV6-6	NA
ASSSKAGGLAGPSYEQY	TRBV27	TRBD2
ASSIDAGEVGELF	TRBV19	NA
ASSGQGLQRGYT	TRBV7-8	TRBD1
ASSQGPDHNEQF	TRBV4-1	NA
ASSINRGVGNTIY	TRBV19	TRBD1
SVEVVHEQY	TRBV29-1	NA
ATSRDGLAKNIQY	TRBV15	NA
ASSLSFGYEQY	TRBV27	NA
AISDLGVSGSNTDTQY	TRBV10-3	TRBD2
ASSLSDSSYEQY	TRBV5-4	NA
ASSTSDRVGQPQH	TRBV19	TRBD1
ASSLGTEGPYSPLH	TRBV5-6	NA
ASSERTGTYEQY	TRBV6-1	TRBD1
ASSFVLSWATDTQY	TRBV7-6	NA
ASSFTAGGNGYT	TRBV5-4	TRBD1
ASSDNLLGGGIKNIQY	TRBV6-4	TRBD2
ASSFGAVGNTIY	TRBV5-6	NA
ATAGGGNTGELF	TRBV5-5	NA
ASSPPELAVYTDTQY	TRBV7-9	TRBD2
ASSSTTSGRNTGELF	TRBV7-9	TRBD2
ASSLPIDGASTDTQY	TRBV7-9	NA
ASSLSQANYGYT	TRBV28	NA
ASSVSDLEAF	TRBV6-1	NA
ASSQERGGSYEQY	TRBV4-1	TRBD2
ASSRSAGIQETQY	TRBV7-9	NA
ASSPPPIDGSSGANVLT	TRBV18	NA
ASSLRGEGRDYGYT	TRBV5-6	NA
ASSSRLGSYEQY	TRBV14	NA
ASSQDGGGPTYEQY	TRBV4-1	NA
ASSAGNGWEQY	TRBV27	NA
ASSRGQGLNGYT	TRBV5-6	TRBD1
ASSEGLASPNEQF	TRBV7-9	TRBD2
ASSFTGGGNTGELF	TRBV28	TRBD2
ASSFGDGGDQPQH	TRBV7-9	NA
ASSYSRDSYNEQF	TRBV6-6	NA
ASQDGTAFYEQY	TRBV6-6	TRBD1
ASSPSGDGYT	TRBV5-4	NA
ASQTGVANYGYT	TRBV7-9	TRBD1
ASSPYPGEGTEAF	TRBV5-5	NA
ASRLTFSGNTIY	TRBV19	NA